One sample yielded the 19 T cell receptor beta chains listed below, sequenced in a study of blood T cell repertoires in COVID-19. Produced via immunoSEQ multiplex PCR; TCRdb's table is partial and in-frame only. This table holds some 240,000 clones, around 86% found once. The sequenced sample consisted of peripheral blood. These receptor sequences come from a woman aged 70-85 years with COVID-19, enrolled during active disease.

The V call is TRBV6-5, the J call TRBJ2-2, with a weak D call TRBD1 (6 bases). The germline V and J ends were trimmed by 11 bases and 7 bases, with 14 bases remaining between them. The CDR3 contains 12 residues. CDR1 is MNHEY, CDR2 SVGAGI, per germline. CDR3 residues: CAGKQGIGELFF. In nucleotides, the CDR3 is TGTGCCGGAAAACAGGGTATCGGGGAGCTGTTTTTT.

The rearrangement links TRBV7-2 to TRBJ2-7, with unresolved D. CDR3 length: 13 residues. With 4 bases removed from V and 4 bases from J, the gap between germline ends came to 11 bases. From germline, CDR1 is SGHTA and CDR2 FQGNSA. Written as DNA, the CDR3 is TGTGCCAGCAGCTCGCGCGCCCTTTACGAGCAGTACTTC. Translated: CASSSRALYEQYF.

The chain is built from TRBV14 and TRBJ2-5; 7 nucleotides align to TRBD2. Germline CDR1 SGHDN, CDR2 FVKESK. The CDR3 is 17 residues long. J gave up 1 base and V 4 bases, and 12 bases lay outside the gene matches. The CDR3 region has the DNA TGTGCCAGCAGCCCCGGGGGAAGCGGGACGCTCCAAGAGACCCAGTACTTC. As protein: CASSPGGSGTLQETQYF.

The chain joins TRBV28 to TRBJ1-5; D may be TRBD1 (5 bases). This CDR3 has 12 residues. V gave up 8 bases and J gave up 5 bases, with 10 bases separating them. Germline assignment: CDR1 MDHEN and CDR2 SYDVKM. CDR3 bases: TGTGCCAGCCAACAGGTCGATCAGCCCCAGCATTTT. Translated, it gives CASQQVDQPQHF. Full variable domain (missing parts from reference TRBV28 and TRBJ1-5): DVKVTQSSRYLVKRTGEKVFLECVQDMDHENMFWYRQDPGLGLRLIYFSYDVKMKEKGDIPEGYSVSREKKERFSLILESASTNQTSMYLCASQQVDQPQHFGDGTRLSIL.

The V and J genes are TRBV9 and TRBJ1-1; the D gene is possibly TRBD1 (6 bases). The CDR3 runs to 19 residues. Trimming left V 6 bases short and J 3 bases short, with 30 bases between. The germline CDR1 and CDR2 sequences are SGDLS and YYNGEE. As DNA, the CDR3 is TGTGCCAGCACCCTCCCCATCCAAATTAGTGGGGGCGCCGACACTGAAGCTTTCTTT. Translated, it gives CASTLPIQISGGADTEAFF.

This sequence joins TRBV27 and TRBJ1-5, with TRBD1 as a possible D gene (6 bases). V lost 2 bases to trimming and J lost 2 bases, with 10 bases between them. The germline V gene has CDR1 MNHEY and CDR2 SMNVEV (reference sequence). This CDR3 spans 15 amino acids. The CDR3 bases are TGTGCCAGCAGTTTAAAGGCAGGGGGCAATCAGCCCCAGCATTTT. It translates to CASSLKAGGNQPQHF.

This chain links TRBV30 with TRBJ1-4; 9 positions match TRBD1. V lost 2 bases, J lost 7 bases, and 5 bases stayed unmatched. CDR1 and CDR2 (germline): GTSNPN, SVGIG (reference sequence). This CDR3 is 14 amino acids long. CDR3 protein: CAWSNLGQGEKLFF. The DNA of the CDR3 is TGTGCCTGGAGTAACCTGGGACAGGGTGAAAAACTGTTTTTT.

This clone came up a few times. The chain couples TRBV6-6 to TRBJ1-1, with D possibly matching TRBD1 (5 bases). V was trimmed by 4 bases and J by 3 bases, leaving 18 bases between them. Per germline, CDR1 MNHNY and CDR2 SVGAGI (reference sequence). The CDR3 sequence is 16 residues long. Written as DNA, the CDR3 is TGTGCCAGCAGTTCCCCGGGGAGGGGCGGGTACACTGAAGCTTTCTTT. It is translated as CASSSPGRGGYTEAFF.

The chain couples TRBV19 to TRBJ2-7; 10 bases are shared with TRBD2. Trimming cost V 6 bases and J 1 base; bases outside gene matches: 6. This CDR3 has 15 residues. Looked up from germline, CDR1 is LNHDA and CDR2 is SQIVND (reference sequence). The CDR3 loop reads CASSPGLARSYEQYF. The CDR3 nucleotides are TGTGCCAGTAGCCCGGGACTAGCGAGGTCCTACGAGCAGTACTTC. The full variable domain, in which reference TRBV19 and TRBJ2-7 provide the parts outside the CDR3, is DGGITQSPKYLFRKEGQNVTLSCEQNLNHDAMYWYRQDPGQGLRLIYYSQIVNDFQKGDIAEGYSVSREKKESFPLTVTSAQKNPTAFYLCASSPGLARSYEQYFGPGTRLTVT.

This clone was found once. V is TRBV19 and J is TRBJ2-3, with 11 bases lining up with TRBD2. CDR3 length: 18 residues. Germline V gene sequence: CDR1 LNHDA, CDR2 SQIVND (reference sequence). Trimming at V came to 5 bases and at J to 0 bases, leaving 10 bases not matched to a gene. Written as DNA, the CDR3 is TGTGCCAGTAGTCCGGTTAGCGGGAGGGATACAAGCACAGATACGCAGTATTTT. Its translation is CASSPVSGRDTSTDTQYF. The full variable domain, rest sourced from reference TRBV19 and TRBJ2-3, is DGGITQSPKYLFRKEGQNVTLSCEQNLNHDAMYWYRQDPGQGLRLIYYSQIVNDFQKGDIAEGYSVSREKKESFPLTVTSAQKNPTAFYLCASSPVSGRDTSTDTQYFGPGTRLTVL.

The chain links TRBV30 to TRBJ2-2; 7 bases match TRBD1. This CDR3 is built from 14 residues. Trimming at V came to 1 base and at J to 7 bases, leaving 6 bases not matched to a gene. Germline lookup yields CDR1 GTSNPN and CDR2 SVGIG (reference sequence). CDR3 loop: CAWSGTGAHGELFF. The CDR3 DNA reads TGTGCCTGGAGTGGCACAGGGGCACACGGGGAGCTGTTTTTT.

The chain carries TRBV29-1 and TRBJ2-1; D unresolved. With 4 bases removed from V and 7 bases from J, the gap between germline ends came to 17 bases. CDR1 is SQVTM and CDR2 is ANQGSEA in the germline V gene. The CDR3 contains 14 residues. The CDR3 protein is CSVVPPMHVNEQFF. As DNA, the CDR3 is TGCAGCGTTGTTCCCCCTATGCATGTGAATGAGCAGTTCTTC.

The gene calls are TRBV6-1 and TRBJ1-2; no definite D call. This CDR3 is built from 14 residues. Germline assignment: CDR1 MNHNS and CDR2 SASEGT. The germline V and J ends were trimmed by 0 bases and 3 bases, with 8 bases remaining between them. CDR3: CASSEAAGYYGYTF. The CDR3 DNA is TGTGCCAGCAGTGAAGCGGCGGGGTACTATGGCTACACCTTC.

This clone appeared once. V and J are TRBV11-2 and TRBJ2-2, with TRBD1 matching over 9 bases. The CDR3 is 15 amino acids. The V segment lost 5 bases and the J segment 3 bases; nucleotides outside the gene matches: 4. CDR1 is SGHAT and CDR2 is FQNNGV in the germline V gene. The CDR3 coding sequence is TGTGCCAGCAGCCCGGGACAGGGATACACCGGGGAGCTGTTTTTT. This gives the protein CASSPGQGYTGELFF.

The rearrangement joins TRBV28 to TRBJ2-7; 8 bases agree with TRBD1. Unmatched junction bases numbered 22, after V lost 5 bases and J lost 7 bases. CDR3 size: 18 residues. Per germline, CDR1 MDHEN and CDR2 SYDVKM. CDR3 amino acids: CASSRSQGADNSVLEQYF. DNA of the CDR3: TGTGCCAGCAGTCGTTCTCAGGGGGCCGATAATAGCGTATTGGAGCAGTACTTC.

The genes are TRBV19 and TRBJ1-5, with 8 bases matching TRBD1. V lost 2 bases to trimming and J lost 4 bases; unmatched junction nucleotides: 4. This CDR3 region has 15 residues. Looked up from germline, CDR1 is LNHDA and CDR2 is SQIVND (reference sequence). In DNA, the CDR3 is TGTGCCAGTAGTATAACAGGGGGAAGTAATCAGCCCCAGCATTTT. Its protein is CASSITGGSNQPQHF.

The CDR3 reads CASSFRPGTSGNTQYF. The CDR3 DNA reads TGTGCCAGCAGCTTTAGGCCCGGGACTAGCGGGAATACGCAGTATTTT. The chain combines TRBV11-2 with TRBJ2-3, with 13 bases lining up with TRBD2. The CDR3 is 16 amino acids. CDR1 is SGHAT, CDR2 FQNNGV, per germline. The ends lost 3 bases at V and 7 bases at J; junction bases unmatched: 7.

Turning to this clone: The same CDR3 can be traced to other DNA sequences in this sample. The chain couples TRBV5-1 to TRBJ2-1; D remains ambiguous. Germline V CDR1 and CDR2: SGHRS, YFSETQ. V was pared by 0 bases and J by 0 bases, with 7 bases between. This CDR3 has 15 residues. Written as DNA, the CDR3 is TGCGCCAGCAGCTTGGATGGCGGCTCCTACAATGAGCAGTTCTTC. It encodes CASSLDGGSYNEQFF.

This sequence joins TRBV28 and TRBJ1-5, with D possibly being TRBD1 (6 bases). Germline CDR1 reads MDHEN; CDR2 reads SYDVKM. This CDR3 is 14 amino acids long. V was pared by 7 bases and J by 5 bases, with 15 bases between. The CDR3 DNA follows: TGTGCCAGCATCTTGGGGCCAGGGGATCAGCCCCAGCATTTT. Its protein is CASILGPGDQPQHF.